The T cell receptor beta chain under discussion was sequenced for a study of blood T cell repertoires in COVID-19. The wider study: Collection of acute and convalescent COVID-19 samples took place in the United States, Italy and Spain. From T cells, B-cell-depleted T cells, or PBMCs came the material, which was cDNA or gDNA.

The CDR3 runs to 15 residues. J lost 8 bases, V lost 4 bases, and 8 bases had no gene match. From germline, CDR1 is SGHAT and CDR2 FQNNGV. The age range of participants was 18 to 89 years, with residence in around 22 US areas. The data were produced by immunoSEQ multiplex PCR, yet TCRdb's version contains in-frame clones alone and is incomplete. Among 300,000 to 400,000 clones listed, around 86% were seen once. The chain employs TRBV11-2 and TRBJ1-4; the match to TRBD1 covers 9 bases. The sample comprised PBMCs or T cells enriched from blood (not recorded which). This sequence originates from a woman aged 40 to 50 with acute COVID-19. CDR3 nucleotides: TGTGCCAGCAGCTATACCGGGACAGGGCACGAAAAACTGTTTTTT. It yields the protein CASSYTGTGHEKLFF.